This TCR beta chain was found in a study of cytomegalovirus exposure and HLA in healthy donors. Use of 60 Vbeta and 13 Jbeta primers characterized the PCR. Sequencing was performed with immunoSEQ multiplex PCR; in TCRdb, only in-frame clones are kept and a portion is missing. Among roughly 100,000 clones listed, around 15% were seen once. This clone was seen more than once but under ten times. Its antigen is undetermined. Study outcomes and limitations: A later analysis showed TCR association rates differing by HLA locus, peaking at DRB1 and lowest at HLA-C. Indistinguishable V segments such as TRBV6-2 and TRBV6-3 were excluded.

Per germline, CDR1 SGHTA and CDR2 FQGTGA. The CDR3 extends over 16 amino acids. V shed 1 base, J shed 4 bases, and the junction held 4 bases outside the gene matches. The origin of this receptor is a female donor in good health and CMV-seronegative. This sequence joins TRBV7-3 and TRBJ2-1; 10 bases are shared with TRBD2. Input material: PBMCs. CDR3 in amino acids: CASSLSGSGGYNEQFF. The CDR3 nucleotides are TGTGCCAGCAGCTTAAGCGGTAGCGGGGGGTACAATGAGCAGTTCTTC.